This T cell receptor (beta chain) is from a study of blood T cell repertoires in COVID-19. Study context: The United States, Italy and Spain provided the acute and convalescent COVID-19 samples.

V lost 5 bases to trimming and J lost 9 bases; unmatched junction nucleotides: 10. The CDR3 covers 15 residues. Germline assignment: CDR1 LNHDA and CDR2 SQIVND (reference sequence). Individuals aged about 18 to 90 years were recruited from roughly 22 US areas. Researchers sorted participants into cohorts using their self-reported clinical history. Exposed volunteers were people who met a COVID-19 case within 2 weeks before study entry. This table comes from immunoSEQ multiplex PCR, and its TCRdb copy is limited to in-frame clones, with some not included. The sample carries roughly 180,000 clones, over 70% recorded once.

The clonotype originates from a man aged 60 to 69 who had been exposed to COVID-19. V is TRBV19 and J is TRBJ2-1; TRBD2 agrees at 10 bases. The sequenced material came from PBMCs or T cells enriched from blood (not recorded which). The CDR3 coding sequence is TGTGCCAGTAGTTTTACGCTAGCGGGAGAGACTGAGCAGTTCTTC. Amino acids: CASSFTLAGETEQFF.